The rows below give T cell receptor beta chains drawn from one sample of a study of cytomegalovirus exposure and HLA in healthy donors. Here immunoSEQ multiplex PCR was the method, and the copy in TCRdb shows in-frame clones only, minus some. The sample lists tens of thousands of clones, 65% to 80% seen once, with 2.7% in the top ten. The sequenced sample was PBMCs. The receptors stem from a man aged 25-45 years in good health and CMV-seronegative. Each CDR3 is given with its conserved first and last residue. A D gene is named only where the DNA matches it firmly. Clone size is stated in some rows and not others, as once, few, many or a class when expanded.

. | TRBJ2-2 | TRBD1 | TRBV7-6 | CASSLGQGNTGELFF | TGTGCCAGCAGCTTGGGACAGGGAAACACCGGGGAGCTGTTTTTT
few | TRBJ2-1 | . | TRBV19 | CASNPSPRYNEQFF | TGTGCCAGTAACCCCTCCCCGCGCTACAATGAGCAGTTCTTC
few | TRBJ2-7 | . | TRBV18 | CASSSKGGRNPYEQYF | TGTGCCAGCTCATCAAAGGGGGGGAGGAACCCCTACGAGCAGTACTTC
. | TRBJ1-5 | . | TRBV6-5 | CASSYSMDTSQPQHF | TGTGCCAGCAGTTACTCGATGGACACTTCTCAGCCCCAGCATTTT
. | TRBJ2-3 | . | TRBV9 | CASSGTGRGTDTQYF | TGTGCCAGCAGCGGTACAGGGAGGGGCACAGATACGCAGTATTTT
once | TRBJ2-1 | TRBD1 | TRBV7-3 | CASSLMGTGEQNEQFF | TGTGCCAGCAGCTTAATGGGGACAGGGGAGCAAAATGAGCAGTTCTTC
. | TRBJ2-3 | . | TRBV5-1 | CASHLQASTDTQYF | TGCGCCAGCCACCTCCAGGCGAGCACAGATACGCAGTATTTT
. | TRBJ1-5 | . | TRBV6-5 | CASNTGNQPQHF | TGTGCCAGCAACACAGGGAATCAGCCCCAGCATTTT
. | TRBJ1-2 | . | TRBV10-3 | CAISESGPEGGYTF | TGTGCCATCAGTGAGTCGGGCCCGGAGGGCGGCTACACCTTC
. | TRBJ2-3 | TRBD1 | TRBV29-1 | CSVEETGGGTDTQYF | TGCAGCGTTGAAGAGACAGGGGGCGGGACAGATACGCAGTATTTT
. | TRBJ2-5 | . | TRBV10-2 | CASSAEETQYF | TGCGCCAGCTCAGCGGAGGAGACCCAGTACTTC
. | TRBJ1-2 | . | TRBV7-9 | CASSLAVGLRGYTF | TGTGCCAGCAGCTTAGCGGTGGGCTTAAGGGGCTACACCTTC
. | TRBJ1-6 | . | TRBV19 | CASKIRNSPLHF | TGTGCCAGTAAGATCAGAAATTCACCCCTCCACTTT
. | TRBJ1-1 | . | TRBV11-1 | CASSLRTVIGTEAFF | TGTGCCAGCAGCTTAAGAACCGTGATCGGTACTGAAGCTTTCTTT
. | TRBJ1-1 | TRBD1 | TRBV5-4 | CASTVTGVNTEAFF | TGTGCCAGCACCGTGACAGGGGTAAACACTGAAGCTTTCTTT
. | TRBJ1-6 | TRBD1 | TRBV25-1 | CASSEVTGAVLSVPLHF | TGTGCCAGCAGTGAAGTGACAGGGGCGGTCCTATCCGTGCCCCTCCACTTT
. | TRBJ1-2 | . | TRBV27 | CASTLYGGSVYGYTF | TGTGCCAGCACCCTATACGGGGGAAGCGTTTATGGCTACACCTTC
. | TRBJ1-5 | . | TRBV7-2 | CASSLGHSNQPQHF | TGTGCCAGCAGCTTGGGGCATAGCAATCAGCCCCAGCATTTT
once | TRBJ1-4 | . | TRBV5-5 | CASSLDRPNEKLFF | TGTGCCAGCAGCTTGGACAGACCTAATGAAAAACTGTTTTTT
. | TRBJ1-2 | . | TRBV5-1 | CASRTQTANYGYTF | TGCGCCAGCAGAACACAGACCGCTAACTATGGCTACACCTTC
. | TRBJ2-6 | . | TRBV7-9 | CASSLSVKIYAGANVLTF | TGTGCCAGCAGCTTATCCGTGAAGATTTATGCGGGGGCCAACGTCCTGACTTTC
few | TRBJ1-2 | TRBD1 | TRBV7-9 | CASSGIQGNYGYTF | TGTGCCAGCAGCGGGATACAGGGGAACTATGGCTACACCTTC
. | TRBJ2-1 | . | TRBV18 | CASSPGDNEQFF | TGTGCCAGCTCACCCGGGGACAATGAGCAGTTCTTC
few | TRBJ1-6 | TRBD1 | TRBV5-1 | CASSFLGQGNHSPLHF | TGCGCCAGCAGCTTTCTTGGACAGGGCAACCATTCACCCCTCCACTTT
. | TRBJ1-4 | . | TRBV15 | CATSRGRFATNEKLFF | TGTGCCACCAGCAGAGGGAGATTTGCAACTAATGAAAAACTGTTTTTT
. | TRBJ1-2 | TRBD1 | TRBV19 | CASSIDLGRGNYGYTF | TGTGCCAGTAGTATAGATCTGGGCAGGGGGAACTATGGCTACACCTTC
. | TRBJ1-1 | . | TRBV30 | CAWRYTFEAFF | TGTGCCTGGAGGTACACATTTGAAGCTTTCTTT
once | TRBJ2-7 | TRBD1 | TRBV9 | CASSPRDRGEYEQYF | TGTGCCAGCAGCCCCAGGGACAGGGGCGAGTACGAGCAGTACTTC